A single sample is the source of the 13 T cell receptor beta chains below, sequenced in a study of blood T cell repertoires in COVID-19. Sequencing was performed with immunoSEQ multiplex PCR; in TCRdb, only in-frame clones are kept and a portion is missing. The top ten hold 5.9% of the sample, which has 200,000 or so clones, approximately 90% seen once. The sample taken for sequencing was peripheral blood. These receptors originate from a man older than 75 with acute or convalescent COVID-19.

The rearrangement links TRBV6-5 to TRBJ1-1; 8 bases fit TRBD1. The junction had 9 bases not matched to a gene; V was cut back by 6 bases and J by 6 bases. This CDR3 comprises 14 residues. Germline CDR1 is MNHEY and CDR2 is SVGAGI. CDR3 nucleotide sequence: TGTGCCAGCAGGGGGGACAGGCGGGCCGCTGAAGCTTTCTTT. It translates to CASRGDRRAAEAFF.

The gene calls are TRBV21-1 and TRBJ2-1; the D call in the table, TRBD2, was not verified against the DNA. TRBV21-1 is flagged as a pseudogene. The CDR3 sequence is 17 residues long. The CDR3 DNA follows: TGTGCCAGCAGCTCCCGTAAAACTAGCGGGAGACCTAATGAGCAGTTCTTC. Encoded protein: CASSSRKTSGRPNEQFF.

The chain carries TRBV11-2 and TRBJ1-1, with D uncertain. V lost 1 base, J lost 1 base, and 7 bases lay in between. Germline lookup yields CDR1 SGHAT and CDR2 FQNNGV. The CDR3 consists of 14 residues. The CDR3 bases are TGTGCCAGCAGCTTAGGCAGTGAGAACACTGAAGCTTTCTTT. Translating it yields CASSLGSENTEAFF.

This sequence joins TRBV29-1 and TRBJ2-6; D call uncertain. There are 17 residues in the CDR3. Trimming took 0 bases from V and 0 from J, leaving 12 bases between them. Germline CDR1 is SQVTM and CDR2 is ANQGSEA. The CDR3 loop is CSVEETVLFSGANVLTF. CDR3 coding DNA: TGCAGCGTTGAAGAAACAGTCCTCTTCTCTGGGGCCAACGTCCTGACTTTC.

The V gene is TRBV28, the J gene TRBJ2-4, with D perhaps matching TRBD2 (5 bases). Trimming removed 6 bases at V and 10 bases at J, with 13 bases between. Germline lookup yields CDR1 MDHEN and CDR2 SYDVKM. This CDR3 contains 12 residues. This CDR3 reads CASRPNSGIQYF. In DNA, the CDR3 is TGTGCCAGCAGACCTAATTCGGGAATTCAGTACTTC.

The rearrangement joins TRBV6-5 to TRBJ2-3, with TRBD1 matching over 7 bases. The CDR3 length is 15 residues. The V and J ends lost 0 bases and 6 bases, in that order; junction bases with no gene match: 6. The germline V gene encodes CDR1 MNHEY and CDR2 SVGAGI. CDR3: CASSYSPTTGDTQYF. The CDR3 region has the DNA TGTGCCAGCAGTTACTCGCCAACGACAGGGGATACGCAGTATTTT.

This clone was recorded only once. The chain uses TRBV24-1 and TRBJ2-3; 9 nucleotides agree with TRBD1. V lost 3 bases, J lost 3 bases, and 3 bases stayed unmatched. CDR1 and CDR2 (germline): KGHDR, SFDVKD. The CDR3 consists of 15 residues. The CDR3 loop is CATSDGQGYTDTQYF. Here the CDR3 DNA reads TGTGCCACCAGTGATGGACAGGGGTATACAGATACGCAGTATTTT.

The chain uses TRBV4-1 and TRBJ2-5, with 12 bases lining up with TRBD1. This CDR3 is 17 amino acids long. V was clipped by 2 bases and J by 2 bases; unmatched bases: 6. The germline V gene has CDR1 MGHRA and CDR2 YSYEKL. The CDR3 nucleotides are TGCGCCAGCAGCCAAACCGGGACAGGGGGCATGCAAGAGACCCAGTACTTC. Amino acids: CASSQTGTGGMQETQYF.

The genes are TRBV3-1 (or the pseudogene TRBV3-2) and TRBJ2-7; D possibly corresponds to TRBD2 (5 bases). This CDR3 comprises 17 residues. V was trimmed by 0 bases and J by 2 bases, leaving 17 bases between them. Germline V lookup: CDR1 LGHDT, CDR2 YNNKEL (reference sequence). The CDR3 loop reads CASSQDSPTRRTYEQYV. The CDR3 DNA sequence: TGTGCCAGCAGCCAAGATTCCCCGACTCGGAGGACCTACGAGCAGTACGTC.

The V and J genes are TRBV7-2 and TRBJ2-1, with a weak D call TRBD2 (5 bases). Germline lookup yields CDR1 SGHTA and CDR2 FQGNSA. The CDR3 sequence is 14 residues long. V was shortened by 7 bases and J by 4 bases, with 14 bases between the two germline ends. The CDR3 sequence: CASISTTQYNEQFF. CDR3 DNA sequence: TGTGCCAGCATCTCGACTACCCAATACAATGAGCAGTTCTTC.

J is TRBJ1-2 and V is TRBV27; possibly TRBD1 for D (5 bases). The CDR3 spans 14 residues. Deletions cut 3 bases from V and 4 bases from J, with 12 bases between. CDR1 and CDR2 from the germline V gene are MNHEY and SMNVEV (reference sequence). The CDR3 is CASSFGQTGYGYTF. CDR3 nucleotide sequence: TGTGCCAGCAGTTTCGGCCAAACAGGCTATGGCTACACCTTC.

This clone has more than one count but fewer than ten. The chain links TRBV25-1 to TRBJ1-2, with 10 positions matching TRBD1. V shed 3 bases and J 4 bases; nucleotides not matched to a gene: 2. Germline CDR1 MGHDK, CDR2 SYGVNS. This CDR3 spans 14 amino acids. This chain's CDR3 is CASSEGQGFYGYTF. The CDR3 DNA follows: TGTGCCAGCAGTGAGGGACAGGGGTTCTATGGCTACACCTTC.

The genes are TRBV27 and TRBJ2-7; 10 bases agree with TRBD2. V shed 5 bases, J shed 5 bases, and the junction held 9 bases outside the gene matches. The CDR3 runs to 15 residues. Germline lookup yields CDR1 MNHEY and CDR2 SMNVEV (reference sequence). For the CDR3, the DNA is TGTGCCAGCAGTCCCAGTCCTAGCGGGGGCGACGAGCAGTACTTC. Translating it yields CASSPSPSGGDEQYF.